This passage covers 10 T cell receptor beta chains from one sample sequenced in a study of T cell responses to AZD1222 COVID-19 vaccine. The method was immunoSEQ multiplex PCR; TCRdb's version includes in-frame clones alone and lacks a portion of them. The sample consists of more than 95,000 clones, 75% to 90% of them appearing once. This specimen consisted of peripheral blood, obtained 28 days after the second AZD1222 dose. The source of these receptors is an adult who received the AZD1222 COVID-19 vaccine.

This sequence joins TRBV2 and TRBJ1-2; D might be TRBD1 (5 bases). The CDR3 has 14 residues. V was pared by 6 bases and J by 2 bases, with 13 bases between. Germline loops: CDR1 SNHLY, CDR2 FYNNEI. CDR3 region: CASRLPGPNYGYTF. The CDR3 DNA reads TGTGCCAGCAGACTCCCGGGACCGAACTATGGCTACACCTTC.

The rearrangement joins TRBV7-6 to TRBJ1-2; D gene unclear. The germline CDR1 and CDR2 sequences are SGHVS and FNYEAQ. The CDR3 is 13 amino acids. The V end was cut by 3 bases, the J end by 3 bases, with 8 bases between. CDR3 DNA sequence: TGTGCCAGCAGCTTTGACGGCTACTATGGCTACACCTTC. Its protein product is CASSFDGYYGYTF.

This sequence joins TRBV12-3 or TRBV12-4 and TRBJ1-2, with D tentatively TRBD1 (5 bases). Trimming removed 7 bases at V and 9 bases at J, with 18 bases between. The CDR3 is 13 residues long. CDR3 nucleotide sequence: TGTGCCAGCAACCACGGCCGGGACGGACGCTACACCTTC. It yields the protein CASNHGRDGRYTF.

V and J are TRBV5-1 and TRBJ1-1; D gene ambiguous. V was trimmed by 2 bases and J by 4 bases, leaving 12 bases between them. The CDR3 length is 14 residues. Per the germline V gene, CDR1 is SGHRS and CDR2 is YFSETQ. CDR3 bases: TGCGCCAGCAGCTTACATGACATCGCCACTGAAGCTTTCTTT. Amino acids: CASSLHDIATEAFF.

This rearrangement joins TRBV11-3 to TRBJ1-1; D might be TRBD1 (5 bases). CDR1 SGHNT and CDR2 YENEEA come from the germline V gene. This CDR3 contains 16 residues. The germline V and J ends were trimmed by 1 base and 5 bases, with 17 bases remaining between them. The CDR3 is CASSLGSGAGKTEAFF. CDR3 DNA: TGTGCCAGCAGCTTAGGAAGCGGCGCAGGGAAGACTGAAGCTTTCTTT.

The V gene is TRBV18, the J gene TRBJ2-5; no clear D. Germline loops: CDR1 KGHSH, CDR2 LQKENI. Trimming stripped 4 bases from V and 3 bases from J, with 9 bases between. CDR3 length: 13 amino acids. This CDR3 is CASSLLREETQYF. The CDR3 region has the DNA TGTGCCAGCTCACTATTACGGGAAGAGACCCAGTACTTC.

This clone was seen only once. The CDR3 spells CASSALLAGERRYQETQYF. In nucleotides, the CDR3 is TGTGCCAGCAGCGCATTACTAGCGGGGGAACGTCGGTACCAAGAGACCCAGTACTTC. The chain recombines TRBV7-9 with TRBJ2-5; 11 positions agree with TRBD2. The V gene's germline CDR1 is SEHNR and CDR2 FQNEAQ (reference sequence). The CDR3 is 19 residues long. After removal of 5 bases from V and 0 bases from J, the junction contained 14 bases not matched to a gene.

This clone occurred once. The chain carries TRBV18 and TRBJ1-2; no reliable D call. Deletions cut 1 base from V and 5 bases from J, with 11 bases between. This CDR3 has 14 residues. CDR1 is KGHSH and CDR2 is LQKENI in the germline V gene. CDR3 protein: CASSPLDEGYGYTF. As DNA, the CDR3 is TGTGCCAGCTCACCACTCGACGAGGGATATGGCTACACCTTC.

The CDR3 reads CAAAYGPPYEQYF. CDR3 nucleotides: TGTGCCGCTGCTTATGGCCCACCCTACGAGCAGTACTTC. This sequence joins TRBV6-5 and TRBJ2-7; the D is unclear. Germline lookup yields CDR1 MNHEY and CDR2 SVGAGI. The CDR3 has 13 residues. Trimming stripped 11 bases from V and 2 bases from J, with 16 bases between.

V usage is TRBV6-5 and J usage is TRBJ1-1; perhaps TRBD1 as D (6 bases). The CDR3 is 14 residues long. The V end lost 2 bases, the J end lost 0 bases, and 7 bases lay between the germline ends. Looked up from germline, CDR1 is MNHEY and CDR2 is SVGAGI. The CDR3 coding sequence is TGTGCCAGCAGTTACCAGGGGTTGAACACTGAAGCTTTCTTT. This encodes CASSYQGLNTEAFF.